This TCR beta chain stems from a study of T-cell memory formation after mild COVID-19. Study-level information: TCR clusters mostly belonged to single donors. Study findings and constraints: Mostly located in CM and EM were contracting CD4+ clones, with contracting CD8+ clones located in EMRA. Nothing confirmed that second-wave clones peaking on day 37 were specific for SARS-CoV-2.

V gave up 5 bases and J gave up 2 bases; unmatched junction bases: 6. Per the germline V gene, CDR1 is MNHEY and CDR2 is SVGEGT. This CDR3 is built from 15 residues. This clonotype was counted a few times. What it recognizes is unknown. TCRdb reprocessed the 5' RACE reads with MiXCR, giving one entry per CDR3 protein. The data show 350,000 to 450,000 distinct CDR3 sequences, roughly a quarter seen once. This chain connects TRBV6-2 or TRBV6-3 to TRBJ2-7; 10 nucleotides match TRBD1. This TCR was sampled from an adult woman who had mild COVID-19 (a few samples of this study predate the infection). Cell type and time point are not known. Sample: PBMCs or a T cell subset sorted from them (not recorded which). The CDR3 loop reads CASSPPGQGTYEQYF. The CDR3 bases are TGTGCCAGCAGTCCCCCGGGACAGGGGACCTACGAGCAGTACTTC.